The 16 T cell receptor beta chains below were found in one sample sequenced in a study of T-cell memory formation after mild COVID-19. TCRdb reanalysed the 5' RACE reads using MiXCR and keeps one entry per CDR3 protein. This table holds about 130,000 distinct CDR3 sequences, about 6% found once. The sample was PBMCs or a T cell subset sorted from them (not recorded which). The source of these receptors is an adult woman who had mild COVID-19 (a few samples of this study predate the infection). Cell type and time point are not known.

In this sample, this clonotype turned up many times. The chain joins TRBV7-9 to TRBJ2-3; TRBD2 aligns across 10 bases. Germline V gene lookup returns CDR1 SEHNR and CDR2 FQNEAQ (reference sequence). Trimming at V came to 3 bases and at J to 4 bases, leaving 7 bases not matched to a gene. This CDR3 comprises 16 residues. The CDR3 reads CASSFGLAGAPDTQYF. As DNA, the CDR3 is TGTGCCAGCAGCTTTGGTCTAGCGGGAGCCCCAGATACGCAGTATTTT. Full variable domain (rest looked up from reference TRBV7-9 and TRBJ2-3): DTGVSQNPRHKITKRGQNVTFRCDPISEHNRLYWYRQTLGQGPEFLTYFQNEAQLEKSRLLSDRFSAERPKGSFSTLEIQRTEQGDSAMYLCASSFGLAGAPDTQYFGPGTRLTVL.

This sequence joins TRBV5-1 and TRBJ2-7; TRBD1 matches at 8 bases. The germline CDR1 and CDR2 sequences are SGHRS and YFSETQ. J gave up 5 bases and V 5 bases, and 9 bases lay outside the gene matches. This CDR3 contains 14 residues. CDR3: CASRRPTGDHEQYF. In nucleotides, the CDR3 is TGCGCCAGCAGGCGGCCGACAGGGGACCACGAGCAGTACTTC.

This clonotype was observed many times. This chain links TRBV7-8 with TRBJ1-1; 10 bases agree with TRBD1. J gave up 0 bases and V 3 bases, and 4 bases lay outside the gene matches. The germline V gene encodes CDR1 SGHVS and CDR2 FQNEAQ. This CDR3 is 16 amino acids long. CDR3 coding DNA: TGTGCCAGCAGCTTTTCGACAGGGGGCCTGAACACTGAAGCTTTCTTT. This translates into CASSFSTGGLNTEAFF.

This clonotype occurred many times. This chain links TRBV20-1 with TRBJ1-4; D is ambiguous. This CDR3 spans 12 amino acids. V gave up 6 bases and J gave up 5 bases, with 10 bases separating them. Looked up from germline, CDR1 is DFQATT and CDR2 is SNEGSKA (reference sequence). The CDR3 region has the DNA TGCAGTGCCTCGACGGGAAATGAAAAACTGTTTTTT. It specifies CSASTGNEKLFF.

The V gene is TRBV29-1, the J gene TRBJ2-5; D uncertain. The CDR3 contains 11 residues. Trimming took 7 bases from V and 5 from J, leaving 11 bases between them. In germline, CDR1 is SQVTM, CDR2 ANQGSEA. CDR3 loop: CSARGEETQYF. In nucleotides, the CDR3 is TGCAGCGCCAGAGGAGAGGAGACCCAGTACTTC.

The sample holds a few counts of this clonotype. This chain joins TRBV5-4 and TRBJ2-1; perhaps TRBD2 as D (5 bases). Germline V CDR1 and CDR2: SGHNT, YYREEE (reference sequence). The CDR3 runs to 14 residues. The V end lost 2 bases, the J end lost 9 bases, and 15 bases lay between the germline ends. CDR3 amino acids: CASSLTSGHGEQFF. DNA of the CDR3: TGTGCCAGCAGCTTAACCAGCGGTCATGGTGAGCAGTTCTTC.

The chain carries TRBV18 and TRBJ1-5; the D is unclear. Trimming pared 4 bases from V and 0 bases from J, leaving 7 bases between. The CDR3 sequence is 14 residues long. Germline assignment: CDR1 KGHSH and CDR2 LQKENI. The CDR3 spells CASSRTDSNQPQHF. The CDR3, as DNA: TGTGCCAGCTCACGGACGGATAGCAATCAGCCCCAGCATTTT.

The sample holds many counts of this clonotype. The chain is built from TRBV5-1 and TRBJ2-3; TRBD2 might be the D (5 bases). V was pared by 4 bases and J by 1 base, with 13 bases between. The CDR3 length is 15 residues. The V gene's germline CDR1 is SGHRS and CDR2 YFSETQ. CDR3 bases: TGCGCCAGCAGCCCCACGGGGTCTCGCACAGATACGCAGTATTTT. Translating it yields CASSPTGSRTDTQYF.

This clonotype was counted once. The CDR3 DNA is TGCGCCAGCAGCGTGTTGGACGGGGCACAGGGTCTGGCGCAGTACTTC. Translated, it gives CASSVLDGAQGLAQYF. The chain has TRBV5-1 and TRBJ2-7; possibly TRBD1 for D (6 bases). V lost 4 bases and J lost 9, with 26 bases in between. This CDR3 region has 16 residues. Germline lookup yields CDR1 SGHRS and CDR2 YFSETQ.

This clonotype turned up a few times. V is TRBV7-8 and J is TRBJ1-6, with 7 bases lining up with TRBD1. Germline values: CDR1 SGHVS, CDR2 FQNEAQ. The trim removed 3 bases at V and 6 bases at J, leaving 8 bases unmatched. The CDR3 spans 16 residues. The CDR3 DNA follows: TGTGCCAGCAGCTTGGGACAGCAAAGTTTTAATTCACCCCTCCACTTT. This codes for CASSLGQQSFNSPLHF.

This clonotype came up a few times. CDR3 sequence: CSWGGPSYNEQFF. As DNA, the CDR3 is TGCAGCTGGGGCGGACCCTCCTACAATGAGCAGTTCTTC. This chain joins TRBV29-1 and TRBJ2-1, with D possibly being TRBD1 (5 bases). Trimming took 8 bases from V and 0 from J, leaving 11 bases between them. This CDR3 region has 13 residues. Looked up from germline, CDR1 is SQVTM and CDR2 is ANQGSEA.

The CDR3 bases are TGTGCCACCAGTGATTCTCAGACAGGGAGGTACGAGCAGTACTTC. As protein: CATSDSQTGRYEQYF. The J gene is TRBJ2-7, the V gene TRBV24-1; weak D call: TRBD1 (7 bases). Deletions cut 2 bases from V and 4 bases from J, with 14 bases between. Germline values: CDR1 KGHDR, CDR2 SFDVKD. The CDR3 spans 15 residues.

The J gene is TRBJ1-2, the V gene TRBV5-4; the D gene is possibly TRBD1 (5 bases). This CDR3 is built from 15 residues. Trimming removed 0 bases at V and 5 bases at J, with 14 bases between. Germline loops: CDR1 SGHNT, CDR2 YYREEE (reference sequence). In DNA, the CDR3 is TGTGCCAGCAGCTTGGGGGCAGGGAGGATTTATGGCTACACCTTC. Translated, it gives CASSLGAGRIYGYTF.

This clonotype was picked up a small number of times. This sequence joins TRBV19 and TRBJ2-3; 7 positions agree with TRBD2. Germline-derived CDR1 and CDR2 are LNHDA and SQIVND (reference sequence). This CDR3 spans 16 amino acids. After removal of 6 bases from V and 0 bases from J, the junction contained 9 bases not matched to a gene. CDR3 in amino acids: CASSYPSGTSTDTQYF. CDR3 nucleotide sequence: TGTGCCAGTAGCTACCCTAGCGGAACTAGCACAGATACGCAGTATTTT.

The table lists this clonotype with a few counts. J is TRBJ1-6 and V is TRBV5-4; possibly TRBD1 for D (5 bases). The CDR3 is made up of 15 amino acids. The germline V and J ends were trimmed by 4 bases and 10 bases, with 18 bases remaining between them. Germline CDR1 SGHNT, CDR2 YYREEE (reference sequence). The DNA for the CDR3 is TGTGCCAGCAGCGACTCCAGGGCTCCGGGGTCACCCCTCCACTTT. This codes for CASSDSRAPGSPLHF.

In this sample, this clonotype turned up a few times. The chain recombines TRBV5-1 with TRBJ1-4; unclear D gene. V dropped 1 base and J dropped 6 bases, with 7 bases sitting between them. This CDR3 spans 13 amino acids. Germline V gives CDR1 SGHRS, CDR2 YFSETQ. The CDR3 nucleotides read TGCGCCAGCAGCTTGTTGGAGGATGAAAAACTGTTTTTT. It specifies CASSLLEDEKLFF.